This is a list of T cell receptor beta chains from one sample in a study of T cells in Graves' hyperthyroidism and ophthalmopathy. TCRdb reanalysed the multiplex PCR reads using MiXCR and keeps one entry per CDR3 protein. The repertoire holds 150,000 or so distinct CDR3 sequences, with approximately 24% as singletons. The sequencing input was blood. All receptors come from a woman between 50 and 59 years old with Graves' hyperthyroidism that later progressed to Graves' ophthalmopathy. CDR3s include the opening cysteine and the closing phenylalanine or tryptophan. The D gene is left open where the match is weak. Clone size is shown for a subset of rows, as once, few, many or a class of expanded clone.

TRBV12-3/TRBV12-4	few	NA	TRBJ2-7	TGTGCCAGCAGTTTGAGACGGGGCCTCGAGCAGTACTTC	CASSLRRGLEQYF
TRBV5-5	many	TRBD2	TRBJ2-1	TGTGCCAGCAGCTTGGAAACGGGAGGCCCCCACTCCTACAATGAGCAGTTCTTC	CASSLETGGPHSYNEQFF
TRBV27	few	NA	TRBJ1-2	TGTGCCAGCAGTTTAAGGGCACCCCTAGCTCCTGGCTACACCTTC	CASSLRAPLAPGYTF
TRBV5-6	many	NA	TRBJ2-5	TGTGCCAGCAGCTTGTTGGAGGGGCTGGAGACCCAGTACTTC	CASSLLEGLETQYF
TRBV30	many	NA	TRBJ1-1	TGTGCCTGGAGTAAAGCAGCTTATACTGAAGCTTTCTTT	CAWSKAAYTEAFF
TRBV28	NA	TRBD1	TRBJ1-1	TGTGCCAGCAGCCAAGGAGTCGGCCAGGGGGCGAACACTGAAGCTTTCTTT	CASSQGVGQGANTEAFF
TRBV29-1	few	NA	TRBJ2-3	TGCAGCGCTGACCCGGGCGCTAGCACAGATACGCAGTATTTT	CSADPGASTDTQYF
TRBV11-2	few	TRBD1	TRBJ2-1	TGTGCCAGCAGCTTAGTTCACAGGGGTGGATACAATGAGCAGTTCTTC	CASSLVHRGGYNEQFF
TRBV28	NA	NA	TRBJ1-3	TGTGCCAGCAGTCGGGGGACTGGAAACACCATATATTTT	CASSRGTGNTIYF
TRBV3-1	few	NA	TRBJ2-7	TGTACCAGCAGCCAAGGTCGCGCGCTATCCTACGAGCAGTACTTC	CTSSQGRALSYEQYF
TRBV12-3/TRBV12-4	many	NA	TRBJ2-5	TGTGCCAGCAGTTTCGTATTCGGGGAAAAAAAAGAGACCCAGTACTTC	CASSFVFGEKKETQYF
TRBV3-1	many	NA	TRBJ1-2	TGTGCCAGCAGCCAACGGACAGCCCATGGCTACACCTTC	CASSQRTAHGYTF
TRBV28	few	TRBD1	TRBJ2-5	TGTGCCAGCAGTTTATCGGGACAGTCCCTAGGGACCCAGTACTTC	CASSLSGQSLGTQYF
TRBV29-1	few	NA	TRBJ1-4	TGCAGCGTTGTAGGCCTTAATGAAAAACTGTTTTTT	CSVVGLNEKLFF
TRBV2	NA	NA	TRBJ1-1	TGTGCCAGCAGTGAACCCCCCGCGAACACTGAAGCTTTCTTT	CASSEPPANTEAFF
TRBV20-1	NA	TRBD1	TRBJ2-7	TGCAGTGCCGACCGCGCCGGGACAGGGCGGGACGAGCAGTGCTTC	CSADRAGTGRDEQCF
TRBV19	many	TRBD1	TRBJ1-5	TGTGCCAGTAACGGAGGACAGGGAGGCAATCAGCCCCAGCATTTT	CASNGGQGGNQPQHF
TRBV15	many	NA	TRBJ2-1	TGTGCCACCAGCCCCCCACCGCTATCCCCCGGTCGTGGTGAGCAGTTCTTC	CATSPPPLSPGRGEQFF
TRBV9	few	NA	TRBJ1-2	TGTGCCAGCAGCCCAAGTCCCGGGACCGCGTATGGCTACACCTTC	CASSPSPGTAYGYTF
TRBV2	many	NA	TRBJ1-4	TGTGCCAGCAGCGAAACTATAGCAACTAATGAAAAACTGTTTTTT	CASSETIATNEKLFF
TRBV19	NA	NA	TRBJ1-1	TGTGCCAGTAGTATAGTGGGGGGGGAGTGGCGAGCGACTGAAGCTTTCTTT	CASSIVGGEWRATEAFF
TRBV7-9	many	NA	TRBJ2-3	TGTGCCAGCAGCCTTCGGACTACTAGCACAGATACGCAGTATTTT	CASSLRTTSTDTQYF
TRBV20-1	many	TRBD2	TRBJ2-5	TGCAGTGCTAGAGATCTCTGGACTAGCAGCCAAGAGACCCAGTACTTC	CSARDLWTSSQETQYF
TRBV3-1	many	NA	TRBJ1-4	TGTGCCAGCAGCCAAGACAGGACAACTAATGAAAAACTGTTTTTT	CASSQDRTTNEKLFF
TRBV6-1	many	NA	TRBJ2-7	TGTGCCAGCAGAACCACAGGGACCTACGAGCAGTACTTC	CASRTTGTYEQYF
TRBV15	NA	TRBD2	TRBJ2-1	TGTGCCACCAGCAGAGGGGAGCGGGAAGGGCGGAATGAGCAGTTCTTC	CATSRGEREGRNEQFF
TRBV20-1	many	TRBD1	TRBJ1-2	TGCAGTGCTAGTGGAGACAGGGGCCTCTATGGCTACACCTTC	CSASGDRGLYGYTF
TRBV2	many	NA	TRBJ2-7	TGTGCCAGCAGTGAAGCGGACTACGAGCAGTACTTC	CASSEADYEQYF
TRBV4-1	NA	NA	TRBJ1-1	TGCGCCAGCAGCCAGAGTACTGGGGCCTCTATGAACACTGAAGCTTTCTTT	CASSQSTGASMNTEAFF
TRBV20-1	many	NA	TRBJ2-2	TGCAGTGTCTACACCGGGGAGCTGTTTTTT	CSVYTGELFF
TRBV7-3	NA	NA	TRBJ1-1	TGTGCCAGCAGCCCTCAACCCCAGGACCCTGAAGCTTTCTTT	CASSPQPQDPEAFF